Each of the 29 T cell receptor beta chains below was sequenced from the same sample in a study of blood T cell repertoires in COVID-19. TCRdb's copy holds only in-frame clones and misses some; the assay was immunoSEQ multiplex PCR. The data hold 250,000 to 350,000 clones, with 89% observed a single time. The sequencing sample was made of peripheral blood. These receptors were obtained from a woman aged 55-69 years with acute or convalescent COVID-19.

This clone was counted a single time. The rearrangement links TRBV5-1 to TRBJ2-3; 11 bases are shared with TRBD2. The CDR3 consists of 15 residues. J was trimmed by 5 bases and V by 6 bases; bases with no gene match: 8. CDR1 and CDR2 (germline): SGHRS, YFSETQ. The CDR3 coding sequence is TGCGCCAGCACCATTAGCGGGGGGGCCGGAGATACGCAGTATTTT. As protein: CASTISGGAGDTQYF.

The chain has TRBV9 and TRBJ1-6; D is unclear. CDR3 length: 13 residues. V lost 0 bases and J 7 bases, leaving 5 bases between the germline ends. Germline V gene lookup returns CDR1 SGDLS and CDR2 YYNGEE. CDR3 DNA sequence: TGTGCCAGCAGCGTAGGGGCCAATTCACCCCTCCACTTT. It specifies CASSVGANSPLHF.

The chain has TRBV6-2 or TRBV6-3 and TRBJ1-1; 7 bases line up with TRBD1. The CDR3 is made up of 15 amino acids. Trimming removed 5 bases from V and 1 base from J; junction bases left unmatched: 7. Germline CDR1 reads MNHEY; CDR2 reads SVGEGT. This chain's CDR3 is CASSPRTGSNTEAFF. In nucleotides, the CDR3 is TGTGCCAGCAGTCCCCGGACAGGATCGAACACTGAAGCTTTCTTT.

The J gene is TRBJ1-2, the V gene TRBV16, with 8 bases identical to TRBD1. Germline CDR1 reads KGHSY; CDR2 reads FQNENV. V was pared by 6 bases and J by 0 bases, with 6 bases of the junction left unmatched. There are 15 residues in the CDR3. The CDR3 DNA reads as TGTGCCAGCAGGACGGACAGGGCCTCTAACTATGGCTACACCTTC. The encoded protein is CASRTDRASNYGYTF.

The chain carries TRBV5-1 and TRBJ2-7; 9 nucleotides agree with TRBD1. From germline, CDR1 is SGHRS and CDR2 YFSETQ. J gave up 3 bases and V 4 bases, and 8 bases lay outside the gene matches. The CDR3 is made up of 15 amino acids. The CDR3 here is CASSPAGQGIYEQYF. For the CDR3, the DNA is TGCGCCAGCAGCCCTGCGGGACAGGGAATCTACGAGCAGTACTTC.

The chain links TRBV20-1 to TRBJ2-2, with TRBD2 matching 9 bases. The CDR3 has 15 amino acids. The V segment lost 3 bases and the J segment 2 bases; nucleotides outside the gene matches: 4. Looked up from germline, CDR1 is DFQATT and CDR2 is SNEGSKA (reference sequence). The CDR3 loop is CSASVAGANTGELFF. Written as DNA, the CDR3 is TGCAGTGCTAGTGTAGCGGGGGCCAACACCGGGGAGCTGTTTTTT.

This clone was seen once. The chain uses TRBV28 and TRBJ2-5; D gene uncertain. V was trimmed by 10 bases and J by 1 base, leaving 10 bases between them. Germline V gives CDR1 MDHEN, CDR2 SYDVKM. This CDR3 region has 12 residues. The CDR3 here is CATSGPQETQYF. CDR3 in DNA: TGTGCCACCTCGGGTCCCCAAGAGACCCAGTACTTC.

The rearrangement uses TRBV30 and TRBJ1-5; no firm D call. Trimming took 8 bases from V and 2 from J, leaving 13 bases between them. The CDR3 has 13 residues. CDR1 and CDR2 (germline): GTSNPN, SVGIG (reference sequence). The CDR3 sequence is CATSRDGNQPQHF. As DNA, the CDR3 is TGTGCCACGAGTCGGGATGGCAATCAGCCCCAGCATTTT.

The CDR3 region has the DNA TGTGCCAGCAGCTCCGACACGGCTAACTATGGCTACACCTTC. This sequence encodes CASSSDTANYGYTF. The chain uses TRBV7-2 and TRBJ1-2, with D hard to call. V was pared by 4 bases and J by 0 bases, with 9 bases between. CDR3 length: 14 residues. Germline assignment: CDR1 SGHTA and CDR2 FQGNSA. Combining the CDR3 with reference TRBV7-2 and TRBJ1-2 gives the whole variable domain GAGVSQSPSNKVTEKGKDVELRCDPISGHTALYWYRQSLGQGLEFLIYFQGNSAPDKSGLPSDRFSAERTGGSVSTLTIQRTQQEDSAVYLCASSSDTANYGYTFGSGTRLTVV.

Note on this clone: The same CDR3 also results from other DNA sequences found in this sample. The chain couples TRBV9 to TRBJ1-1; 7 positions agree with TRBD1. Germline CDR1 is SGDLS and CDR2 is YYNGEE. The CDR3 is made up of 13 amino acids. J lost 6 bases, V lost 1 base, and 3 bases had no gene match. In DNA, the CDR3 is TGTGCCAGCAGCGTAACACAGGGGTCTGAAGCTTTCTTT. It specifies CASSVTQGSEAFF. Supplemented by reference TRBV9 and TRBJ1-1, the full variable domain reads DSGVTQTPKHLITATGQRVTLRCSPRSGDLSVYWYQQSLDQGLQFLIQYYNGEERAKGNILERFSAQQFPDLHSELNLSSLELGDSALYFCASSVTQGSEAFFGQGTRLTVV.

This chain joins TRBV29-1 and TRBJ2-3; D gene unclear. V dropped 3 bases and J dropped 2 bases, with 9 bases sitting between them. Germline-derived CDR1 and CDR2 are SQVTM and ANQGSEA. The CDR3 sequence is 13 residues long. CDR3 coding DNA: TGCAGCGTTGACCCAGGAAACACAGATACGCAGTATTTT. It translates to CSVDPGNTDTQYF.

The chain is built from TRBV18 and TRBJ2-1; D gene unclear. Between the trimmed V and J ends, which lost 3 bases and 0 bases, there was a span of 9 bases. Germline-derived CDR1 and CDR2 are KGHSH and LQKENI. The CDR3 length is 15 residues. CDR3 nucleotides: TGTGCCAGCTCACCCACCGCTAGCTCCTACAATGAGCAGTTCTTC. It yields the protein CASSPTASSYNEQFF.

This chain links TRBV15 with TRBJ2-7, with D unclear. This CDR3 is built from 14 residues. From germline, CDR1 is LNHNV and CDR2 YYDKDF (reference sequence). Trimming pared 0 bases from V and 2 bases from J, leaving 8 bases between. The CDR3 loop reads CATSRDGKTYEQYF. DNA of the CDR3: TGTGCCACCAGCAGAGATGGCAAAACCTACGAGCAGTACTTC.

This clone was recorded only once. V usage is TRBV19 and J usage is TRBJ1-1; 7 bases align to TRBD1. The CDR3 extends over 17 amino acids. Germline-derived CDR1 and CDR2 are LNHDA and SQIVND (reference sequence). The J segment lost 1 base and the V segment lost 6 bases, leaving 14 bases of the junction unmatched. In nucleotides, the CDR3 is TGTGCCAGTAGGGGGTCAACACAGGGGCTAAAGAACACTGAAGCTTTCTTT. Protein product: CASRGSTQGLKNTEAFF.

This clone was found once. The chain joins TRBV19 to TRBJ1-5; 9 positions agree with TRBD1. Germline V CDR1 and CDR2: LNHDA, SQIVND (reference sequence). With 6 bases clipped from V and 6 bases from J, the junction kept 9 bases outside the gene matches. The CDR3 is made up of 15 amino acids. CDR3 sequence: CASRTTGGGFQPQHF. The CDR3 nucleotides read TGTGCCAGTAGAACAACAGGGGGCGGATTTCAGCCCCAGCATTTT.

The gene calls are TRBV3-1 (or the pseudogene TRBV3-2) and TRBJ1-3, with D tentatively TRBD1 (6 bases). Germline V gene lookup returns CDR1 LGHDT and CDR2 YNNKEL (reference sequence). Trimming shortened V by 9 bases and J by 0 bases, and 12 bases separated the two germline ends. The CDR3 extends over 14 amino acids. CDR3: CASRGIDSGNTIYF. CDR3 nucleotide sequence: TGTGCCAGTAGGGGGATCGACTCTGGAAACACCATATATTTT.

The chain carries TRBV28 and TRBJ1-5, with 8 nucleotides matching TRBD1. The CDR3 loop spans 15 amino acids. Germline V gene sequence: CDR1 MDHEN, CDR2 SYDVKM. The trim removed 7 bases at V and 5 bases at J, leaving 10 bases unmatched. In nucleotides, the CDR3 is TGTGCCAGCACTCCCGGACAGGGAGGATATCAGCCCCAGCATTTT. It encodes CASTPGQGGYQPQHF. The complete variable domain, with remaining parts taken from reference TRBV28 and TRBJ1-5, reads DVKVTQSSRYLVKRTGEKVFLECVQDMDHENMFWYRQDPGLGLRLIYFSYDVKMKEKGDIPEGYSVSREKKERFSLILESASTNQTSMYLCASTPGQGGYQPQHFGDGTRLSIL.

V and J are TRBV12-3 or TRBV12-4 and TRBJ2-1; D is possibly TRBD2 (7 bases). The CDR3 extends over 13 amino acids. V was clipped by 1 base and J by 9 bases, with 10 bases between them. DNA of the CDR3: TGTGCCAGCAGTTTAGGAGGGGGGGGTGAGCAGTTCTTC. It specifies CASSLGGGGEQFF.

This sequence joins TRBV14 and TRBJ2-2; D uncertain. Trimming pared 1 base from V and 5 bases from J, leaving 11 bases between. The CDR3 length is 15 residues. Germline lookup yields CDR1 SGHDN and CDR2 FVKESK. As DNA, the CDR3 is TGTGCCAGCAGCCAAGGTTATTGGCGGACCGGGGAGCTGTTTTTT. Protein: CASSQGYWRTGELFF. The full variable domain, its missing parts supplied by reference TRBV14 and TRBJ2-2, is EAGVTQFPSHSVIEKGQTVTLRCDPISGHDNLYWYRRVMGKEIKFLLHFVKESKQDESGMPNNRFLAERTGGTYSTLKVQPAELEDSGVYFCASSQGYWRTGELFFGEGSRLTVL.

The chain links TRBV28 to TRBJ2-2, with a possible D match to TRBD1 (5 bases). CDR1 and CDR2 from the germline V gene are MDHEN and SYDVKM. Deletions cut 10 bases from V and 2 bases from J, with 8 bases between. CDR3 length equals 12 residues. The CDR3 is CAIQGNTGELFF. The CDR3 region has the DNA TGTGCCATCCAGGGTAACACCGGGGAGCTGTTTTTT.

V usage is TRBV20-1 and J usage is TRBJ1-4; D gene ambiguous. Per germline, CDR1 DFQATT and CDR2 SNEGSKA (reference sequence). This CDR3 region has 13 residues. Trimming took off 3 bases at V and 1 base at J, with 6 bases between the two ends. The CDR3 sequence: CSASYITNEKLFF. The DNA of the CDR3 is TGCAGTGCTAGTTACATAACTAATGAAAAACTGTTTTTT.

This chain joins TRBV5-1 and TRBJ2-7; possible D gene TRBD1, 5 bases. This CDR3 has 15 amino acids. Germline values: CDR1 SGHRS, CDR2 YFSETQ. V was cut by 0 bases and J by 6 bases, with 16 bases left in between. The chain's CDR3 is CASSLVSGNLGEQYF. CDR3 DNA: TGCGCCAGCAGCTTGGTCTCAGGGAACCTGGGCGAGCAGTACTTC.

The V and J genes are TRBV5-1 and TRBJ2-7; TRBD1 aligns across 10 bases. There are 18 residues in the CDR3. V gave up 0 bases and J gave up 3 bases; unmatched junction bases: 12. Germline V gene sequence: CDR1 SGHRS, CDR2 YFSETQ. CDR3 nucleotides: TGCGCCAGCAGCTTGGAACCTCTGAGGGACAGGGGTTTCTACGAGCAGTACTTC. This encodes CASSLEPLRDRGFYEQYF.

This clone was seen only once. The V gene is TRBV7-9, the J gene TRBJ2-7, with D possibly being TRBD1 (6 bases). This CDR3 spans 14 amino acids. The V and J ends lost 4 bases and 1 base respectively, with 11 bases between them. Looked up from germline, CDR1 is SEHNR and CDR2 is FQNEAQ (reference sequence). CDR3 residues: CASSSRTVSYEQYF. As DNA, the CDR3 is TGTGCCAGCAGCTCCCGGACAGTTTCCTACGAGCAGTACTTC. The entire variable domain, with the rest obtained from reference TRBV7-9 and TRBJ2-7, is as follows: DTGVSQNPRHKITKRGQNVTFRCDPISEHNRLYWYRQTLGQGPEFLTYFQNEAQLEKSRLLSDRFSAERPKGSFSTLEIQRTEQGDSAMYLCASSSRTVSYEQYFGPGTRLTVT.

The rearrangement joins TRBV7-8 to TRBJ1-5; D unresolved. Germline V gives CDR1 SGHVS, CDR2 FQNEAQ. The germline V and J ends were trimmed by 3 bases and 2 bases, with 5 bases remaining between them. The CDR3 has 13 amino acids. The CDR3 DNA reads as TGTGCCAGCAGCTTGTCAGGCAATCAGCCCCAGCATTTT. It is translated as CASSLSGNQPQHF.

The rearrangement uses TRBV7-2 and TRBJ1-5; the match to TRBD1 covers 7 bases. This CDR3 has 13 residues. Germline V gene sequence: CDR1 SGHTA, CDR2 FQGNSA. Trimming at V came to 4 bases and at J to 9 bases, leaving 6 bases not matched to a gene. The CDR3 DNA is TGTGCCAGCAGCTCAAGGGGGCAAGGGCCCCAGCATTTT. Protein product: CASSSRGQGPQHF.

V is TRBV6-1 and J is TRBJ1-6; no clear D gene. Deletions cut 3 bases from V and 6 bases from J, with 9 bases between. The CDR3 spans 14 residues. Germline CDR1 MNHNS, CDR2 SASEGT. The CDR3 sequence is CASSDVLSNSPLHF. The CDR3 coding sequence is TGTGCCAGCAGTGACGTTCTTAGTAATTCACCCCTCCACTTT.

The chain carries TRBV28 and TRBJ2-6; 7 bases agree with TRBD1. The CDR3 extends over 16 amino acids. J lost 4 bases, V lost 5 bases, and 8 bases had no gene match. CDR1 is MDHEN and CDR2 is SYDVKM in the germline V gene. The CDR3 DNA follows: TGTGCCAGCAGTATCCCCAGGGGGACGGGGGCCAACGTCCTGACTTTC. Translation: CASSIPRGTGANVLTF.

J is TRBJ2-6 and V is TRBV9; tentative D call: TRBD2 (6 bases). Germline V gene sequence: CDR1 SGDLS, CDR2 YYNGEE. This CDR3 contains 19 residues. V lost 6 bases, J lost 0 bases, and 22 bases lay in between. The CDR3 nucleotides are TGTGCCAGCAACATTGGGGGGAGGCGGGACCGCTCTGGGGCCAACGTCCTGACTTTC. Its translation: CASNIGGRRDRSGANVLTF. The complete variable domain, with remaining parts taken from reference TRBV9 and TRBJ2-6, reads DSGVTQTPKHLITATGQRVTLRCSPRSGDLSVYWYQQSLDQGLQFLIQYYNGEERAKGNILERFSAQQFPDLHSELNLSSLELGDSALYFCASNIGGRRDRSGANVLTFGAGSRLTVL.